This T cell receptor beta chain is drawn from a study of radiotherapy plus CTLA-4 blockade in lung cancer. TCRdb's copy holds only in-frame clones and misses some; the assay was immunoSEQ multiplex PCR. Among fewer than 65,000 clones listed, about four fifths were seen once. Trimming removed 2 bases at V and 4 bases at J, with 10 bases between. The CDR3 is 14 residues long. CDR1 and CDR2 (germline): MGHDK, SYGVNS. This sequence joins TRBV25-1 and TRBJ2-3; maybe TRBD2 (5 bases). The specimen comprised peripheral blood, sampled from a patient treated with radiotherapy plus ipilimumab. The clonotype was recovered from a human donor with non-small cell lung cancer who had a complete response to radiotherapy plus ipilimumab. The CDR3, as DNA: TGTGCCAGCAGTGAAGGGAGTGTACCAGATACGCAGTATTTT. Its translation: CASSEGSVPDTQYF.